This TCR beta chain was captured in a study of T cell changes during pregnancy in multiple sclerosis (dated by TCRdb to between 2018 and 2021). About the study as a whole: In women with multiple sclerosis, the researchers looked at how the T cell repertoire shifted as pregnancy progressed.

A remark on this clone: Its cognate antigen has yet to be identified. Per-nucleotide qualities are absent, and no much larger clonotype sits a single base away.

Library preparation used the immunoSEQ multiplex PCR assay. TCRdb took over this immuneACCESS table, retaining in-frame rearrangements with V and J assigned. Such tables are incomplete; in checked studies, under half of the missing clones stem from an unresolved V gene, and the remainder is unexplained. This sample is represented by about 120,000 clones; roughly 92% of them were singletons. The leading ten clones occupy 6.2% of the sample. At the junction V is shortened by 1 base and J by 4 bases, with 17 bases in between. The germline V gene supplies CDR1 LGHNA and CDR2 YNFKEQ. The CDR3 sequence holds 17 residues, the cysteine and phenylalanine included. Only the CDR3 DNA is retained, 51 bases long and in frame from the first base.

Source: peripheral blood, taken before pregnancy. The origin of this receptor is a female donor with multiple sclerosis, enrolled in a pregnancy study. The V gene is TRBV4-2 and the J gene is TRBJ1-3; tentative D gene TRBD1, with 6 bases matching. The CDR3 region reads CASSQVFQVDRGNTIYF. Read as DNA, the sequence is TGTGCCAGCAGCCAAGTATTCCAGGTGGACAGAGGAAACACCATATATTTT.